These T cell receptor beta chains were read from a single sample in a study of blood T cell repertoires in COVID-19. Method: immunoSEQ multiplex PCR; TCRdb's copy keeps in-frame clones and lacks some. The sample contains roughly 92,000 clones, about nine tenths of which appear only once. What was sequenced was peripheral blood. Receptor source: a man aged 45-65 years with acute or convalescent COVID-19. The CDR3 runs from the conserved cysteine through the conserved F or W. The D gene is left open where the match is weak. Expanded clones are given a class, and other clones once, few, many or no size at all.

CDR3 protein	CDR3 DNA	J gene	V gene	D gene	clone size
CASSVVAGLLYNEQFF	TGTGCCAGCAGCGTAGTGGCGGGACTCCTCTACAATGAGCAGTTCTTC	TRBJ2-1	TRBV9	-	-
CASSLGTVNSPLHF	TGTGCCAGCAGCTTAGGGACAGTAAATTCACCCCTCCACTTT	TRBJ1-6	TRBV7-2	-	once
CASSTRTVQETQYF	TGTGCCAGTAGCACCCGGACAGTCCAAGAGACCCAGTACTTC	TRBJ2-5	TRBV19	-	-
CASSRGDSTYEQYF	TGCGCCAGCAGCCGTGGGGACAGTACCTACGAGCAGTACTTC	TRBJ2-7	TRBV5-1	TRBD1	-
CASSRLPAGQETQYF	TGTGCCAGCTCACGACTCCCGGCGGGCCAAGAGACCCAGTACTTC	TRBJ2-5	TRBV18	-	-
CASSFSRGYSNQPQHF	TGTGCCAGTAGTTTTTCCCGAGGATATAGCAATCAGCCCCAGCATTTT	TRBJ1-5	TRBV19	-	-
CASSFGDSGNTIYF	TGTGCCAGCAGCTTCGGGGACTCTGGAAACACCATATATTTT	TRBJ1-3	TRBV7-2	-	-
CASSIPRTGRTEAFF	TGTGCCAGTAGTATACCGAGGACAGGGCGGACTGAAGCTTTCTTT	TRBJ1-1	TRBV19	TRBD1	-
CASSRTSGTDTQYF	TGTGCCAGCAGCCGGACTAGCGGGACGGATACGCAGTATTTT	TRBJ2-3	TRBV13	TRBD2	-
CASSLAGKYQETQYF	TGTGCCAGCAGTTTGGCGGGGAAGTACCAAGAGACCCAGTACTTC	TRBJ2-5	TRBV27	-	once
CASSDGGYEQYF	TGTGCCAGCAGTGATGGGGGGTACGAGCAGTACTTC	TRBJ2-7	TRBV2	-	-